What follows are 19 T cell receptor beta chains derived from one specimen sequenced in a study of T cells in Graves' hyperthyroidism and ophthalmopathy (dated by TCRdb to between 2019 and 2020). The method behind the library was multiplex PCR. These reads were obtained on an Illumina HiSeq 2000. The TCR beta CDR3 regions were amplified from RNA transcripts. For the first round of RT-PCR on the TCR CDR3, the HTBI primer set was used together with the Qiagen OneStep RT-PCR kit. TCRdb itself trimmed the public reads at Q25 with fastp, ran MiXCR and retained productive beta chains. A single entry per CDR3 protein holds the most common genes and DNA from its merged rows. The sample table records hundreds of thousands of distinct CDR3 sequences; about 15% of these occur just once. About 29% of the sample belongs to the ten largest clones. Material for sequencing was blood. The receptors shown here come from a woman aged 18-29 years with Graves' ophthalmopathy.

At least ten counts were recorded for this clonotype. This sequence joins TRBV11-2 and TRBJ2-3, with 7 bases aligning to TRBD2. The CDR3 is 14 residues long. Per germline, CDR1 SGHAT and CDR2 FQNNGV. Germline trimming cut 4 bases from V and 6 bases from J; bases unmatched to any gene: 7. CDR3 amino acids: CASSSWWGGDTQYF. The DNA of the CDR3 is TGTGCCAGCAGCTCATGGTGGGGGGGGGATACGCAGTATTTT.

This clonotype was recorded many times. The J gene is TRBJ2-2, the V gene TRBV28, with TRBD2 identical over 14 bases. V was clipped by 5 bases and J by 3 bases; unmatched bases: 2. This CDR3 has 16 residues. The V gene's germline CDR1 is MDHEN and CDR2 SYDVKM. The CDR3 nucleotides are TGTGCCAGCAGTCTGGGACTAGCGGGGGACACCGGGGAGCTGTTTTTT. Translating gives CASSLGLAGDTGELFF.

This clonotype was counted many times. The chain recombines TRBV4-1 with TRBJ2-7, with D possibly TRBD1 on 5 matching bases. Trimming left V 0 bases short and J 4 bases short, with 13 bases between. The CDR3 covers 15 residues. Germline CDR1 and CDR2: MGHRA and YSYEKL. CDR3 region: CASSQDPAGWYEQYF. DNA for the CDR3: TGCGCCAGCAGCCAAGATCCGGCAGGGTGGTACGAGCAGTACTTC.

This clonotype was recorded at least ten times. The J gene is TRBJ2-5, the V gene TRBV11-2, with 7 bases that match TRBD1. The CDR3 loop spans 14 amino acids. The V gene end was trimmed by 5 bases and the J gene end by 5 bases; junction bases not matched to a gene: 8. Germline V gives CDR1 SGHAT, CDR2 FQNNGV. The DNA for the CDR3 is TGTGCCAGCAGCCGAATGTACAGGGGCGAGACCCAGTACTTC. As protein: CASSRMYRGETQYF.

The CDR3: CASSLGSGPTGELFF. As DNA, the CDR3 is TGCGCCAGCAGCTTGGGTAGCGGACCCACCGGGGAGCTGTTTTTT. This chain connects TRBV5-1 to TRBJ2-2, with D tentatively TRBD2 (6 bases). The CDR3 has 15 amino acids. Trimming took off 0 bases at V and 4 bases at J, with 10 bases between the two ends. Germline CDR1 is SGHRS and CDR2 is YFSETQ.

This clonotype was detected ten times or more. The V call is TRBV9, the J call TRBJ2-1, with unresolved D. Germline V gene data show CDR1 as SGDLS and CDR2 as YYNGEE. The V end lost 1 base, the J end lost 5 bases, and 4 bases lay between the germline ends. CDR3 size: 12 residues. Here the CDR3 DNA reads TGTGCCAGCAGCGTATCAGACAATGAGCAGTTCTTC. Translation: CASSVSDNEQFF.

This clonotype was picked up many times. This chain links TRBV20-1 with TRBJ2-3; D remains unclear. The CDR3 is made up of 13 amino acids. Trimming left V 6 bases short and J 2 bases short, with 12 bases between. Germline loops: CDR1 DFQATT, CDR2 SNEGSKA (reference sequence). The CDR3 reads CSASYRNTDTQYF. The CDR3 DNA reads TGCAGTGCCTCGTATCGGAACACAGATACGCAGTATTTT.

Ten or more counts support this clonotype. CDR3 residues: CASSLRGLGEKLFF. The DNA of the CDR3 is TGTGCCAGCAGTCTCAGGGGGCTCGGAGAAAAACTGTTTTTT. This chain joins TRBV28 and TRBJ1-4, with TRBD1 matching over 8 bases. Germline CDR1 MDHEN, CDR2 SYDVKM. The CDR3 is made up of 14 amino acids. V dropped 5 bases and J dropped 8; count of bases not matched to a gene: 7.

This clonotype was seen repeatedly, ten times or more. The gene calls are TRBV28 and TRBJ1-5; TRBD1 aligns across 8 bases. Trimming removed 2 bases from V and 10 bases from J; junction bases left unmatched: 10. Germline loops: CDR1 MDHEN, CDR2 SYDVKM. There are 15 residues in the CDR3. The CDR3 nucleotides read TGTGCCAGCAGTTTAGGGGACAGGCGGAAAAAACCCCAGCATTTT. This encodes CASSLGDRRKKPQHF. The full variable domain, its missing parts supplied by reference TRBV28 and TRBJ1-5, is DVKVTQSSRYLVKRTGEKVFLECVQDMDHENMFWYRQDPGLGLRLIYFSYDVKMKEKGDIPEGYSVSREKKERFSLILESASTNQTSMYLCASSLGDRRKKPQHFGDGTRLSIL.

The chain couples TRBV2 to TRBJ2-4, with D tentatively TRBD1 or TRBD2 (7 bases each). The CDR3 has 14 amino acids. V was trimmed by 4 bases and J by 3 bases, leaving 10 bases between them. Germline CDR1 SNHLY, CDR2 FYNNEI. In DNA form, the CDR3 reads TGTGCCAGCAGTGCAGGGGGGGTCAAAAACATTCAGTACTTC. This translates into CASSAGGVKNIQYF. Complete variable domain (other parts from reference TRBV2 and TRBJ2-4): EPEVTQTPSHQVTQMGQEVILRCVPISNHLYFYWYRQILGQKVEFLVSFYNNEISEKSEIFDDQFSVERPDGSNFTLKIRSTKLEDSAMYFCASSAGGVKNIQYFGAGTRLSVL.

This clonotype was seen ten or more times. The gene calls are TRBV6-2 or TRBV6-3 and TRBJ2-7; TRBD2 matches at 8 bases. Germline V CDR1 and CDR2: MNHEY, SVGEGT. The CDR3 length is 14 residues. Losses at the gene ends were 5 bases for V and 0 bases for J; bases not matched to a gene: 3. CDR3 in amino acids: CASSPGTSSYEQYF. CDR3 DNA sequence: TGTGCCAGCAGTCCCGGGACTAGCTCCTACGAGCAGTACTTC.

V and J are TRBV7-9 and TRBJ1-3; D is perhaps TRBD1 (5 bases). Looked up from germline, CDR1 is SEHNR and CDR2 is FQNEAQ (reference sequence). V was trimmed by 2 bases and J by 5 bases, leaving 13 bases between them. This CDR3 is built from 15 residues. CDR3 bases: TGTGCCAGCAGCTTAACAGGACCAAAAAGAAACACCATATATTTT. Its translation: CASSLTGPKRNTIYF.

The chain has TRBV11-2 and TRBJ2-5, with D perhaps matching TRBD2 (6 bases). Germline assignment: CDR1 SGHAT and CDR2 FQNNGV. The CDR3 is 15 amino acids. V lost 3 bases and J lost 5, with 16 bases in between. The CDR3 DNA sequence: TGTGCCAGCAGCTTCCTAGTGGGGGGACGGGAGACCCAGTACTTC. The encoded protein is CASSFLVGGRETQYF.

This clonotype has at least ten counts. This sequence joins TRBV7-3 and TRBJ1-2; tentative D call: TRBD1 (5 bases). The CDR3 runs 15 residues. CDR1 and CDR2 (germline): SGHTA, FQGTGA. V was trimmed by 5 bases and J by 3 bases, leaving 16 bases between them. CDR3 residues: CASSPSGTADYGYTF. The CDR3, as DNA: TGTGCCAGCAGCCCATCCGGGACGGCGGACTATGGCTACACCTTC.

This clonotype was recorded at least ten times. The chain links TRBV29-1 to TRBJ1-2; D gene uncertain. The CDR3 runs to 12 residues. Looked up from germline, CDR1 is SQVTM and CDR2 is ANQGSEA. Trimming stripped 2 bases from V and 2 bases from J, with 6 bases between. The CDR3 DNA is TGCAGCGTTGAACAGAGAAACTATGGCTACACCTTC. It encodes CSVEQRNYGYTF.

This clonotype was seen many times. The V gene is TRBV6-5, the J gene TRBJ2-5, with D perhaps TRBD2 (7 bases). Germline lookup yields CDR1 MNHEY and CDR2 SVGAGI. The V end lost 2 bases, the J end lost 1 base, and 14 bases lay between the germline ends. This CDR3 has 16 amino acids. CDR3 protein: CASSYRRGPTQETQYF. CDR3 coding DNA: TGTGCCAGCAGTTACAGGCGGGGGCCAACCCAAGAGACCCAGTACTTC.

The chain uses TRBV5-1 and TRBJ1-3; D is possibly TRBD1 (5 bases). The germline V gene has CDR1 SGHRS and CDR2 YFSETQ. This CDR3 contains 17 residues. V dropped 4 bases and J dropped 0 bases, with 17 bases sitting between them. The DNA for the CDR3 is TGCGCCAGCAGCCACCAATCCGGGGACTTCTCTGGAAACACCATATATTTT. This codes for CASSHQSGDFSGNTIYF.

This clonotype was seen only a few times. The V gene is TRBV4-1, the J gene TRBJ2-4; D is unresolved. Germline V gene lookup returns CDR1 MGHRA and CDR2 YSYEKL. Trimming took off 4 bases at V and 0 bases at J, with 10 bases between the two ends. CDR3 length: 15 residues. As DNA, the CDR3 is TGCGCCAGCAGCCCCTTGATGAAAGCCAAAAACATTCAGTACTTC. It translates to CASSPLMKAKNIQYF.

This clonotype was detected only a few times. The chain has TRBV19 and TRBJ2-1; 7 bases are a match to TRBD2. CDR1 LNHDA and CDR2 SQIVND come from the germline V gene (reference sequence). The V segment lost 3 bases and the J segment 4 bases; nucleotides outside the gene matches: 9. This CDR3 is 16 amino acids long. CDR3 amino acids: CASSIHLADLYNEQFF. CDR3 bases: TGTGCCAGTAGTATCCATCTAGCGGACTTATACAATGAGCAGTTCTTC.